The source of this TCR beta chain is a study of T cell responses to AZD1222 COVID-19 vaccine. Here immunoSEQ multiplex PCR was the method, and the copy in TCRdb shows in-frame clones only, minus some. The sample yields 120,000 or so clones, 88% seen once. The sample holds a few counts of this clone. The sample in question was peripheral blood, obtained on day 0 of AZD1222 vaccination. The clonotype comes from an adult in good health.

The CDR3 DNA is TGTGCCAGCTCACCACCGTCTCTTCCCTACGAGCAGTACTTC. It is translated as CASSPPSLPYEQYF. This rearrangement joins TRBV18 to TRBJ2-7; the D is unclear. V shed 0 bases and J shed 2 bases, with 8 bases lying between them. The CDR3 totals 14 residues. Germline V CDR1 and CDR2: KGHSH, LQKENI.